This T cell receptor beta chain was captured in a study of human T cells and chemical hapten exposure. General study points: After DPC sensitization, TCRs above 1 in 1000 frequency showed no change.

It was the library that attached unique molecular identifiers to individual cDNA molecules. In the source study's methods: TCRs per sample had a median of approximately 88,000 and ranged from roughly 23,224 to 700,000. TCRdb processed the RACE reads anew with MiXCR; each CDR3 protein has one entry. The V and J calls follow TCRdb's processing rather than the paper's. Of more than 70,000 distinct CDR3 sequences listed, about 8.6% were seen once; the top ten hold 2.9%. Stated time point: healthy volunteer bleed at 2 weeks. Before extraction, the whole blood was not fractionated, and total RNA was taken from it. This clonotype occurred a few times. Its antigen is still unknown. V gave up 5 bases and J gave up 12 bases, with 11 bases separating them. There are 11 residues in the CDR3.

Sequencing used whole blood. The chain is built from TRBV12-3 or TRBV12-4 and TRBJ1-5; tentatively, D is TRBD1 (5 bases). The receptor was isolated from a female donor in good health. Some clones in this sample may be carry-over from other donors' samples. CDR3 coding DNA: TGTGCCAGCAGTCTGCAGGGAGTCCAGCATTTT. Protein sequence: CASSLQGVQHF.